These 28 T cell receptor beta chains originate from one sample sequenced in a study of T cell changes during pregnancy in multiple sclerosis. This table comes from immunoSEQ multiplex PCR, and its TCRdb copy is limited to in-frame clones, with some not included. Among roughly 52,000 clones listed, 85% to 95% were seen once. The starting material was CD8+ T cells from peripheral blood mononuclear cells, obtained in the third trimester of pregnancy. Receptors originate from a female donor with multiple sclerosis, enrolled in a pregnancy study.

The genes are TRBV6-5 and TRBJ2-7; 8 bases align to TRBD1. The CDR3 has 15 amino acids. Per the germline V gene, CDR1 is MNHEY and CDR2 is SVGAGI. Unmatched junction bases numbered 12, after V lost 8 bases and J lost 3 bases. Written as DNA, the CDR3 is TGTGCCAGCCGCAACTACGACAGGGGAAACTACGAGCAGTACTTC. It specifies CASRNYDRGNYEQYF.

The rearrangement uses TRBV5-1 and TRBJ2-3; 15 bases match TRBD2. Per germline, CDR1 SGHRS and CDR2 YFSETQ. The ends lost 4 bases at V and 0 bases at J; junction bases unmatched: 9. CDR3 length: 19 amino acids. The CDR3 spells CASSPQGLAGGTSTDTQYF. Here the CDR3 DNA reads TGCGCCAGCAGCCCTCAAGGACTAGCGGGAGGGACTAGCACAGATACGCAGTATTTT.

The rearrangement links TRBV6-1 to TRBJ1-5; tentative D call: TRBD1 (5 bases). CDR1 and CDR2 (germline): MNHNS, SASEGT. The CDR3 covers 14 residues. V lost 6 bases to trimming and J lost 3 bases, with 12 bases between them. The CDR3 region is CASRVDSYNQPQHF. CDR3 sequence (DNA): TGTGCCAGCAGGGTTGACAGTTACAATCAGCCCCAGCATTTT.

This chain connects TRBV5-1 to TRBJ2-3; TRBD2 agrees at 8 bases. Germline V gives CDR1 SGHRS, CDR2 YFSETQ. V lost 0 bases to trimming and J lost 6 bases; unmatched junction nucleotides: 9. The CDR3 sequence is 16 residues long. CDR3 in DNA: TGCGCCAGCAGCTTGGGCCAGCGGGAGTTACCCGATACGCAGTATTTT. This translates into CASSLGQRELPDTQYF.

The chain employs TRBV18 and TRBJ2-7; TRBD1 aligns across 8 bases. The CDR3 runs 15 residues. The germline CDR1 and CDR2 sequences are KGHSH and LQKENI. Trimming at V came to 3 bases and at J to 0 bases, leaving 4 bases not matched to a gene. The CDR3 here is CASSPGTGSSYEQYF. CDR3 DNA: TGTGCCAGCTCACCTGGGACAGGTAGCTCCTACGAGCAGTACTTC.

V and J are TRBV5-4 and TRBJ1-2; 7 bases map to TRBD1. V lost 2 bases to trimming and J lost 0 bases; unmatched junction nucleotides: 4. The germline V gene encodes CDR1 SGHNT and CDR2 YYREEE (reference sequence). The CDR3 runs 15 residues. CDR3 in amino acids: CASSFQGGPNYGYTF. Written as DNA, the CDR3 is TGTGCCAGCAGCTTTCAGGGGGGCCCTAACTATGGCTACACCTTC.

This chain uses TRBV13 with TRBJ2-2; D perhaps matches TRBD2 (5 bases). V lost 0 bases and J lost 0, with 14 bases in between. From germline, CDR1 is PRHDT and CDR2 FYEKMQ (reference sequence). CDR3 length: 18 residues. The CDR3 nucleotides read TGTGCCAGCAGCTTAGGCCGGGAAGACCCTACGAACACCGGGGAGCTGTTTTTT. Encoded protein: CASSLGREDPTNTGELFF.

The chain joins TRBV7-9 to TRBJ2-7; 11 positions match TRBD2. The germline gives CDR1 SEHNR, CDR2 FQNEAQ (reference sequence). J gave up 2 bases and V 3 bases, and 3 bases lay outside the gene matches. The CDR3 has 15 residues. The DNA for the CDR3 is TGTGCCAGCAGCTTTACTAGCGGGAGAACCTACGAGCAGTACTTC. It yields the protein CASSFTSGRTYEQYF. Based on the CDR3 plus reference TRBV7-9 and TRBJ2-7, the full variable domain is DTGVSQNPRHKITKRGQNVTFRCDPISEHNRLYWYRQTLGQGPEFLTYFQNEAQLEKSRLLSDRFSAERPKGSFSTLEIQRTEQGDSAMYLCASSFTSGRTYEQYFGPGTRLTVT.

V usage is TRBV5-1 and J usage is TRBJ2-3, with D possibly TRBD2 on 6 matching bases. From germline, CDR1 is SGHRS and CDR2 YFSETQ. The CDR3 runs 16 residues. The V end was cut by 1 base, the J end by 3 bases, with 15 bases between. CDR3 in amino acids: CASSLWGEGGTDTQYF. In nucleotides, the CDR3 is TGCGCCAGCAGCTTGTGGGGGGAAGGAGGTACAGATACGCAGTATTTT.

Only one count was recorded for this clone. The rearrangement links TRBV5-4 to TRBJ2-3, with D perhaps matching TRBD2 (5 bases). Between the trimmed V and J ends, which lost 1 base and 2 bases, there was a span of 20 bases. Per the germline V gene, CDR1 is SGHNT and CDR2 is YYREEE (reference sequence). The length of the CDR3 is 18 residues. CDR3 loop: CASSLYPSEGDFTDTQYF. DNA of the CDR3: TGTGCCAGCAGCTTGTACCCCTCAGAGGGAGACTTCACAGATACGCAGTATTTT.

The chain links TRBV27 to TRBJ2-7; D unclear. The CDR3 runs 13 residues. CDR1 MNHEY and CDR2 SMNVEV come from the germline V gene (reference sequence). Trimming removed 3 bases from V and 1 base from J, with 7 bases in between. The CDR3 region is CASSFSTSYEQYF. The CDR3 DNA reads as TGTGCCAGCAGTTTTTCCACATCCTACGAGCAGTACTTC.

In its sample, this clone was seen a few times. The chain is built from TRBV6-4 and TRBJ2-3; 11 nucleotides align to TRBD2. Germline CDR1 and CDR2: MRHNA and SNTAGT. The CDR3 runs to 15 residues. With V trimmed by 3 bases and J by 2 bases, 1 base remained unmatched. The CDR3 protein is CASSELAGATDTQYF. CDR3 coding DNA: TGTGCCAGCAGTGAACTAGCGGGAGCCACAGATACGCAGTATTTT.

The chain couples TRBV7-6 to TRBJ1-1, with D possibly matching TRBD1 (6 bases). Germline V lookup: CDR1 SGHVS, CDR2 FNYEAQ. The ends were cut back, 5 bases at V and 1 base at J, with 11 bases in the middle. This CDR3 has 14 amino acids. The CDR3 spells CASSPEGENTEAFF. The CDR3 coding sequence is TGTGCCAGCAGCCCCGAGGGGGAGAACACTGAAGCTTTCTTT.

This clone showed up just a few times. This rearrangement joins TRBV14 to TRBJ2-7, with a possible D match to TRBD1 (5 bases). V lost 0 bases to trimming and J lost 3 bases, with 6 bases between them. The V gene's germline CDR1 is SGHDN and CDR2 FVKESK. The CDR3 runs to 13 residues. CDR3 protein: CASSQDDSYEQYF. CDR3 nucleotides: TGTGCCAGCAGCCAAGACGACAGCTACGAGCAGTACTTC.

The chain has TRBV27 and TRBJ1-1; a weak D match, TRBD1 (6 bases). This CDR3 comprises 14 residues. V was shortened by 6 bases and J by 2 bases, with 13 bases between the two germline ends. Germline V gene sequence: CDR1 MNHEY, CDR2 SMNVEV (reference sequence). The CDR3 loop is CASSLLRGNTEAFF. The CDR3 DNA sequence: TGTGCCAGCAGCCTCCTCAGGGGAAACACTGAAGCTTTCTTT.

V is TRBV6-1 and J is TRBJ1-4; 11 nucleotides match TRBD1. The germline V gene encodes CDR1 MNHNS and CDR2 SASEGT. Trimming at V came to 1 base and at J to 7 bases, leaving 2 bases not matched to a gene. The CDR3 sequence is 15 residues long. The chain's CDR3 is CASSEGTGGVEKLFF. DNA of the CDR3: TGTGCCAGCAGTGAAGGGACAGGGGGCGTTGAAAAACTGTTTTTT.

The chain's CDR3 is CASSPRDRLVNEKLFF. The CDR3 region has the DNA TGTGCCAGCAGCCCCCGGGACAGGCTGGTTAATGAAAAACTGTTTTTT. The chain is built from TRBV9 and TRBJ1-4; 8 bases are shared with TRBD1. The CDR3 totals 16 residues. The germline gives CDR1 SGDLS, CDR2 YYNGEE. V was clipped by 4 bases and J by 4 bases; unmatched bases: 9. The full variable domain, rest sourced from reference TRBV9 and TRBJ1-4, is DSGVTQTPKHLITATGQRVTLRCSPRSGDLSVYWYQQSLDQGLQFLIQYYNGEERAKGNILERFSAQQFPDLHSELNLSSLELGDSALYFCASSPRDRLVNEKLFFGSGTQLSVL.

The V call is TRBV11-3, the J call TRBJ2-5; maybe TRBD2 (5 bases). V lost 8 bases and J 5 bases, leaving 9 bases between the germline ends. The CDR3 loop spans 11 amino acids. Per the germline V gene, CDR1 is SGHNT and CDR2 is YENEEA. CDR3 residues: CASGSGETQYF. Written as DNA, the CDR3 is TGTGCCAGCGGCTCGGGGGAGACCCAGTACTTC.

V and J are TRBV11-2 and TRBJ2-7; 7 positions agree with TRBD1. The CDR3 is made up of 14 amino acids. J gave up 3 bases and V 5 bases, and 7 bases lay outside the gene matches. The germline CDR1 and CDR2 sequences are SGHAT and FQNNGV. The CDR3 reads CASSLHDRVYEQYF. CDR3 DNA sequence: TGTGCCAGCAGCCTCCACGACAGGGTCTACGAGCAGTACTTC.

The V gene is TRBV7-9, the J gene TRBJ2-1; a weak D match, TRBD2 (6 bases). Between the trimmed V and J ends, which lost 5 bases and 6 bases, there was a span of 17 bases. Looked up from germline, CDR1 is SEHNR and CDR2 is FQNEAQ (reference sequence). This CDR3 has 15 amino acids. This CDR3 reads CASSPAGYSGNEQFF. CDR3 DNA sequence: TGTGCCAGCAGCCCAGCGGGCTACTCGGGCAATGAGCAGTTCTTC. Using reference TRBV7-9 and TRBJ2-1 for the parts outside the CDR3, the full variable domain is DTGVSQNPRHKITKRGQNVTFRCDPISEHNRLYWYRQTLGQGPEFLTYFQNEAQLEKSRLLSDRFSAERPKGSFSTLEIQRTEQGDSAMYLCASSPAGYSGNEQFFGPGTRLTVL.

CDR3 residues: CASSESQDSYNEQFF. CDR3 bases: TGTGCCAGCAGTGAATCCCAGGACTCCTACAATGAGCAGTTCTTC. This chain links TRBV6-4 with TRBJ2-1; D not certain. This CDR3 region has 15 residues. The germline CDR1 and CDR2 sequences are MRHNA and SNTAGT. V dropped 3 bases and J dropped 0 bases, with 9 bases sitting between them.

The J gene is TRBJ2-1, the V gene TRBV27; perhaps TRBD1 as D (6 bases). This CDR3 is built from 14 residues. Germline values: CDR1 MNHEY, CDR2 SMNVEV (reference sequence). V lost 2 bases to trimming and J lost 4 bases, with 9 bases between them. CDR3 in DNA: TGTGCCAGCAGTTTAGACAGGCGATACAATGAGCAGTTCTTC. Amino acids: CASSLDRRYNEQFF.

The chain is built from TRBV29-1 and TRBJ2-2, with a weak D call TRBD1 (5 bases). Germline V lookup: CDR1 SQVTM, CDR2 ANQGSEA. Trimming left V 4 bases short and J 6 bases short, with 12 bases between. The CDR3 runs to 13 residues. The CDR3 bases are TGCAGCGTTGGGGGCAGGGTAGCCGGGGAGCTGTTTTTT. This codes for CSVGGRVAGELFF.

The chain joins TRBV7-9 to TRBJ2-1; TRBD2 aligns across 7 bases. Germline trimming cut 5 bases from V and 3 bases from J; bases unmatched to any gene: 10. From germline, CDR1 is SEHNR and CDR2 FQNEAQ (reference sequence). The CDR3 covers 16 residues. The CDR3 DNA sequence: TGTGCCAGCAGCCAGCTTCCGGGAGGCTTCTACAATGAGCAGTTCTTC. Protein product: CASSQLPGGFYNEQFF.

The table lists this clone with a few counts. V usage is TRBV7-9 and J usage is TRBJ2-2, with 8 bases matching TRBD2. The germline V gene encodes CDR1 SEHNR and CDR2 FQNEAQ (reference sequence). CDR3 length: 16 amino acids. The V and J ends lost 1 base and 6 bases, in that order; junction bases with no gene match: 7. Here the CDR3 reads CASSLGAGGRAGELFF. CDR3 nucleotides: TGTGCCAGCAGCTTAGGCGCGGGGGGCCGGGCCGGGGAGCTGTTTTTT.

The V gene is TRBV7-8, the J gene TRBJ2-2; 7 bases are a match to TRBD2. The germline V gene encodes CDR1 SGHVS and CDR2 FQNEAQ. Germline trimming cut 1 base from V and 5 bases from J; bases unmatched to any gene: 1. CDR3 length: 14 amino acids. CDR3 nucleotide sequence: TGTGCCAGCAGCTTAGTGGGACTAACCGGGGAGCTGTTTTTT. As protein: CASSLVGLTGELFF. The full variable domain, its missing parts supplied by reference TRBV7-8 and TRBJ2-2, is GAGVSQSPRYKVAKRGQDVALRCDPISGHVSLFWYQQALGQGPEFLTYFQNEAQLDKSGLPSDRFFAERPEGSVSTLKIQRTQQEDSAVYLCASSLVGLTGELFFGEGSRLTVL.

J is TRBJ2-1 and V is TRBV5-4; 8 nucleotides align to TRBD2. The germline CDR1 and CDR2 sequences are SGHNT and YYREEE (reference sequence). The V gene end was trimmed by 0 bases and the J gene end by 4 bases; junction bases not matched to a gene: 3. This CDR3 is built from 15 residues. The chain's CDR3 is CASSLGRGEYNEQFF. Written as DNA, the CDR3 is TGTGCCAGCAGCTTGGGGCGGGGGGAGTACAATGAGCAGTTCTTC.

This CDR3 reads CASSFKQGLHSGELFF. CDR3 nucleotides: TGCGCCAGCAGCTTTAAACAGGGGCTTCACTCCGGGGAGCTGTTTTTT. The J gene is TRBJ2-2, the V gene TRBV5-1; 7 bases fit TRBD1. Germline-derived CDR1 and CDR2 are SGHRS and YFSETQ. The CDR3 consists of 16 residues. V lost 2 bases and J lost 6; bases outside the gene matches: 10. Based on the CDR3 plus reference TRBV5-1 and TRBJ2-2, the full variable domain is KAGVTQTPRYLIKTRGQQVTLSCSPISGHRSVSWYQQTPGQGLQFLFEYFSETQRNKGNFPGRFSGRQFSNSRSEMNVSTLELGDSALYLCASSFKQGLHSGELFFGEGSRLTVL.